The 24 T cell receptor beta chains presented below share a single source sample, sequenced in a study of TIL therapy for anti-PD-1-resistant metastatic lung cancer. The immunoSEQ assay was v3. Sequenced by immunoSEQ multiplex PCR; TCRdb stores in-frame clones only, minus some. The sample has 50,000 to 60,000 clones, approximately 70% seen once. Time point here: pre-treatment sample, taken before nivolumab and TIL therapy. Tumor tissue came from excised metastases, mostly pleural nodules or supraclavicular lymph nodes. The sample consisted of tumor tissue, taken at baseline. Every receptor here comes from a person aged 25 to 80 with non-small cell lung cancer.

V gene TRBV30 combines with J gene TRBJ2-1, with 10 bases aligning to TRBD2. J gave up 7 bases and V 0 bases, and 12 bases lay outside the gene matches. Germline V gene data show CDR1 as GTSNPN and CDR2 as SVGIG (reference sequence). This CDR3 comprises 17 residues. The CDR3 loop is CAWSVSWSGRAKNEQFF. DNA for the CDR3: TGTGCCTGGAGTGTAAGTTGGAGCGGGAGGGCAAAAAATGAGCAGTTCTTC.

The CDR3 DNA follows: TGTGCCAGCATCCCCTACAGGGACTATAATGAAAAACTGTTTTTT. It translates to CASIPYRDYNEKLFF. The chain joins TRBV21-1 to TRBJ1-4. TRBV21-1 is described as a pseudogene. The CDR3 is 15 residues long.

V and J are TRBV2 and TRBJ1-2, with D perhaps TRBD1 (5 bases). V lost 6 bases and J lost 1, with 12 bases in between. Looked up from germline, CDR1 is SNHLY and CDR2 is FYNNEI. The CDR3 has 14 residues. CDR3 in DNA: TGTGCCAGCAGGCGGGACCTTAATAACTATGGCTACACCTTC. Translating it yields CASRRDLNNYGYTF.

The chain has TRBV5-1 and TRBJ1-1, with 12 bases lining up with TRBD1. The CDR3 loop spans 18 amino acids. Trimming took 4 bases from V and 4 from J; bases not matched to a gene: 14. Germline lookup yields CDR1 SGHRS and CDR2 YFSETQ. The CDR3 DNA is TGCGCCAGCAGCCGGACCTCTGGGACAGGGGGCGTTGGCACTGAAGCTTTCTTT. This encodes CASSRTSGTGGVGTEAFF.

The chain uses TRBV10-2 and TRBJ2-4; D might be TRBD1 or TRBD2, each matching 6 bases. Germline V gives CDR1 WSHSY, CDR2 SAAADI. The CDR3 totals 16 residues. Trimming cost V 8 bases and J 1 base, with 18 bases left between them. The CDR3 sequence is CASLPMGGAAKNIQYF. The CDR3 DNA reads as TGCGCCAGCCTCCCGATGGGGGGCGCGGCCAAAAACATTCAGTACTTC.

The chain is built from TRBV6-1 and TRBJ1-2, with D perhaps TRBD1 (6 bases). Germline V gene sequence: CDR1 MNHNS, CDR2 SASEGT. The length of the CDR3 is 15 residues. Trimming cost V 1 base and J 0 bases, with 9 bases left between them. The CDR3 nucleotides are TGTGCCAGCAGTGAAGGACAGGCCCCTAACTATGGCTACACCTTC. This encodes CASSEGQAPNYGYTF.

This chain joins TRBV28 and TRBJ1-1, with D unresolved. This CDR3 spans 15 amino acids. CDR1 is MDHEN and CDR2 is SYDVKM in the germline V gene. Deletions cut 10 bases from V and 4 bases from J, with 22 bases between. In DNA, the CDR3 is TGTGCCACCCGTGGGCTTCGTCGGGGAATCACTGAAGCTTTCTTT. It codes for CATRGLRRGITEAFF.

CDR3 loop: CASSSGGRIIVEQYF. The CDR3 region has the DNA TGTGCCAGCAGTTCCGGGGGGCGCATTATCGTCGAGCAGTACTTC. This chain links TRBV28 with TRBJ2-7; perhaps TRBD2 as D (7 bases). Germline V CDR1 and CDR2: MDHEN, SYDVKM. The CDR3 extends over 15 amino acids. V lost 4 bases, J lost 6 bases, and 19 bases lay in between.

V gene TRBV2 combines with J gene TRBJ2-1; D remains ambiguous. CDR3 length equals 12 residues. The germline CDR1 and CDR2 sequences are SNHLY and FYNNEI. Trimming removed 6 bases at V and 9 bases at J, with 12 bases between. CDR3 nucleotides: TGTGCCAGCAGCGAGACTCCTCTTGAGCAGTTCTTC. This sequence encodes CASSETPLEQFF.

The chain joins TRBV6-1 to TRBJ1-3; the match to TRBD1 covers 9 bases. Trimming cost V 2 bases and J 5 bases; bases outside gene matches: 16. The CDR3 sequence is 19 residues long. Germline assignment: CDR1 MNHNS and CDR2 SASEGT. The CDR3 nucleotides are TGTGCCAGCAGTGAAAGTACAGGGGGCAGGATTGGTAGAAGAAACACCATATATTTT. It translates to CASSESTGGRIGRRNTIYF.

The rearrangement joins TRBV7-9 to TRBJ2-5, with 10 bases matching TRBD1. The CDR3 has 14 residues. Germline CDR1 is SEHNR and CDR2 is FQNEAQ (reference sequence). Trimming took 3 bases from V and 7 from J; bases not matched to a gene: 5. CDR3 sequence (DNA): TGTGCCAGCAGCTTTGGGACAGGGGTCGGGACCCAGTACTTC. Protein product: CASSFGTGVGTQYF.

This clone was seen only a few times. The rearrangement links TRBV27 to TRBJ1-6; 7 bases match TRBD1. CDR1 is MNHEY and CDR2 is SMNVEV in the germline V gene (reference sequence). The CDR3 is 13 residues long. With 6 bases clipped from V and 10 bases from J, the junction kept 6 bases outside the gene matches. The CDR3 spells CASSRQGPSPLHF. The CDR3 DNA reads TGTGCCAGCAGCAGACAGGGCCCCTCACCCCTCCACTTT.

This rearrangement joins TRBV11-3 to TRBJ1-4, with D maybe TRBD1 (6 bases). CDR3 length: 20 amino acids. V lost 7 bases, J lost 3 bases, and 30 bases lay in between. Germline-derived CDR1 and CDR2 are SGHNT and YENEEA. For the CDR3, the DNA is TGTGCCAGCAACTTCCCAAACAGGGTTGATGGTCTTAGAGCTAATGAAAAACTGTTTTTT. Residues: CASNFPNRVDGLRANEKLFF.

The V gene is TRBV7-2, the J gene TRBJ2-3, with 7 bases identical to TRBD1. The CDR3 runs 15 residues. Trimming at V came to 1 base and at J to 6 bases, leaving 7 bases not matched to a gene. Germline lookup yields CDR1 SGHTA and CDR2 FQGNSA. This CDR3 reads CASSLEDRPIDTQYF. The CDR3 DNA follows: TGTGCCAGCAGCTTAGAGGACAGGCCGATCGATACGCAGTATTTT. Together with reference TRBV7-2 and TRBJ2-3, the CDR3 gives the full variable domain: GAGVSQSPSNKVTEKGKDVELRCDPISGHTALYWYRQSLGQGLEFLIYFQGNSAPDKSGLPSDRFSAERTGGSVSTLTIQRTQQEDSAVYLCASSLEDRPIDTQYFGPGTRLTVL.

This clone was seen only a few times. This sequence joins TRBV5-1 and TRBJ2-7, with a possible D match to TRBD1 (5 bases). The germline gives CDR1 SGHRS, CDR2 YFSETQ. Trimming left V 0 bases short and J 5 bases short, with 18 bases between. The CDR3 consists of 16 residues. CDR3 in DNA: TGCGCCAGCAGCTTGGGAGGTGTCTCCAGGGTGAACGAGCAGTACTTC. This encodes CASSLGGVSRVNEQYF.

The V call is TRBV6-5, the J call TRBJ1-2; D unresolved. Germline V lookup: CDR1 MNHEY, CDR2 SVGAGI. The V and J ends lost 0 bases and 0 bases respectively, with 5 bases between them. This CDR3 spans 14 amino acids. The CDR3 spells CASSYSGTNYGYTF. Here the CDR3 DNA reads TGTGCCAGCAGTTACTCGGGGACTAACTATGGCTACACCTTC.

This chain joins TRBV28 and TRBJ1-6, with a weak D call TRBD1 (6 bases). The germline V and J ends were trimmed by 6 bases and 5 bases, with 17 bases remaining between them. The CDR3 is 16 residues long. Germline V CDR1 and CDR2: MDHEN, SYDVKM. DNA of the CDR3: TGTGCCAGCAGACCCACCCAGGGGCTCAATAATTCACCCCTCCACTTT. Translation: CASRPTQGLNNSPLHF.

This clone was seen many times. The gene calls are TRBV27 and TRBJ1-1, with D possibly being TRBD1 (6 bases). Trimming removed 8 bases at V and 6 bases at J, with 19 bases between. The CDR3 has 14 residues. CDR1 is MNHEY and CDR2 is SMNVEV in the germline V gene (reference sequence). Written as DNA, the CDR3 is TGTGCCAGCTGGCCTCTAAGGGGGTTCGCTGAAGCTTTCTTT. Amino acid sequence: CASWPLRGFAEAFF.

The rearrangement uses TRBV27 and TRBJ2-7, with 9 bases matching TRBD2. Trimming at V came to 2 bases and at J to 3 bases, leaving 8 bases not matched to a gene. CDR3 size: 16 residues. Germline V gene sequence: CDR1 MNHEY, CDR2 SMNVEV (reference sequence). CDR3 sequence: CASSLGWASGNYEQYF. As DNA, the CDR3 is TGTGCCAGCAGTTTAGGCTGGGCTAGCGGGAACTACGAGCAGTACTTC.

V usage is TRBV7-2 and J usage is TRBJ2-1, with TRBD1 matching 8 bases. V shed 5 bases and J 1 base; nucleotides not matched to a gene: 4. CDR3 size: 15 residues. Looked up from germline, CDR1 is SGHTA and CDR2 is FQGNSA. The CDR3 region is CASSIDRGSYNEQFF. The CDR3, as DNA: TGTGCCAGCAGCATAGACAGGGGATCCTACAATGAGCAGTTCTTC.

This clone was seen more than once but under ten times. The CDR3 DNA reads as TGTGCTACGCACACCGGGGAGCTGTTTTTT. Its translation is CATHTGELFF. This rearrangement joins TRBV7-9 to TRBJ2-2; no reliable D call. Germline V gene lookup returns CDR1 SEHNR and CDR2 FQNEAQ (reference sequence). CDR3 length: 10 residues.

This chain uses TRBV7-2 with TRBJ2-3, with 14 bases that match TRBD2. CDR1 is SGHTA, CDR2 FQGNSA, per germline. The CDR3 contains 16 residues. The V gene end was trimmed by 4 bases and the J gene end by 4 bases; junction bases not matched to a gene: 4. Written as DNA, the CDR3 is TGTGCCAGCAGCTCCGGGACTAGCGGGAGCGCAGATACGCAGTATTTT. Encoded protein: CASSSGTSGSADTQYF.

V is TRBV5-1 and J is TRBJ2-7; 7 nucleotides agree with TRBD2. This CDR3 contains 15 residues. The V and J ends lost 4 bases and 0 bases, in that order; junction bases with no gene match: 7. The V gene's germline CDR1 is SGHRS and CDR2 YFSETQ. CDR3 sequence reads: CASSPGAGFSYEQYF. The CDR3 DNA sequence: TGCGCCAGCAGCCCCGGAGCGGGATTCTCCTACGAGCAGTACTTC.

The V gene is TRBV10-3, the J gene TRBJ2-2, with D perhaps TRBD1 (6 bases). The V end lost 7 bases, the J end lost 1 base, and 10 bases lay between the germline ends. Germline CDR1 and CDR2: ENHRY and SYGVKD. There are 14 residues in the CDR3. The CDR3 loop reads CAIKPGQNTGELFF. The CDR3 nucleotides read TGTGCCATCAAACCGGGACAGAACACCGGGGAGCTGTTTTTT.